This T cell receptor beta chain was recorded in a study of CD8+CD57+ T cells in acquired aplastic anemia. On the study more broadly: Yields of DNA that came from sorted CD4+ and CD8+ cells averaged roughly 3.2 ug.

Germline-derived CDR1 and CDR2 are SGHAT and FQDESV (reference sequence). The CDR3 runs 14 residues. Patients picked for sequencing had shown CD8+CD57+ cell expansion detected by flow cytometry. Turning to this clonotype: Relative to the germline gene, one junction end is altered; a read error may explain this.

TCR beta VDJ and CDR3 profiles were obtained from a genomic DNA template. TCRdb recomputed calls from the reads with MiXCR, one row per CDR3 protein. This table has approximately 130,000 distinct CDR3 sequences, under 60% appearing once. The sample consisted of sorted CD4+, CD8+, or CD8+CD57+ T cells (not recorded which) from PBMCs. The receptor was derived from a human donor with aplastic anemia. The chain joins TRBV11-1 to TRBJ2-1, with 8 bases aligning to TRBD1. For the CDR3, the DNA is TGTGCCGGCAGCGGACAGGGATCATACAATGAGCAGTTCTTC. Translated: CAGSGQGSYNEQFF.